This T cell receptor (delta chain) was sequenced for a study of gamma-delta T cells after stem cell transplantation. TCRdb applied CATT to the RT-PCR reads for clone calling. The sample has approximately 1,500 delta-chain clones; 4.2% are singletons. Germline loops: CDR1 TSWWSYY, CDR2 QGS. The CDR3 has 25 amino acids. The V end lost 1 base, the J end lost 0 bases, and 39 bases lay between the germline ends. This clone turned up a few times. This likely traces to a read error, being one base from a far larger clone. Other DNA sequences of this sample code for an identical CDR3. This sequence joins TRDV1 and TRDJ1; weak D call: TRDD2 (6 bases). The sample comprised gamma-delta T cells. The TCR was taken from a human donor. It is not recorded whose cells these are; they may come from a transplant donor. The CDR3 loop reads CALGEPRRTRPSYTPSRGDTDKLIF. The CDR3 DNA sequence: TGTGCTCTTGGGGAACCGCGACGAACAAGGCCCTCCTACACGCCTTCCAGGGGAGACACCGATAAACTCATCTTT.